The clone carrying this T cell receptor (beta chain) appeared many times. Its antigen is unknown. This sample was included in a study of T cells after yellow fever vaccination. Germline V CDR1 and CDR2: MGHDK, SYGVNS. The germline V and J ends were trimmed by 1 base and 5 bases, with 7 bases remaining between them. The length of the CDR3 is 13 residues. Study conclusions and caveats: The booster response re-showed most primary clones: more than 95% CD4, approximately 90% CD8. CD4 and CD8 compartments shared a small share of clonotypes, likely from convergent recombination. It was a weaker secondary response, yet one that peaked faster, at day 5 versus 15.

From the 5' RACE reads, TCRdb called clonotypes with MiXCR, one entry per CDR3 protein. Seen here are almost 70,000 distinct CDR3 sequences, around 6.2% observed once, and the top ten hold less than 2.5%. The sample consisted of CD4+ T cells sorted from PBMCs, taken approximately 16 days after the first yellow fever vaccination. The chain is built from TRBV25-1 and TRBJ2-3; D gene uncertain. The clonotype comes from a man younger than 35 who received the YFV17D yellow fever vaccine. The CDR3 region is CASSESSEDTQYF. In DNA, the CDR3 is TGTGCCAGCAGTGAATCCAGTGAAGATACGCAGTATTTT.